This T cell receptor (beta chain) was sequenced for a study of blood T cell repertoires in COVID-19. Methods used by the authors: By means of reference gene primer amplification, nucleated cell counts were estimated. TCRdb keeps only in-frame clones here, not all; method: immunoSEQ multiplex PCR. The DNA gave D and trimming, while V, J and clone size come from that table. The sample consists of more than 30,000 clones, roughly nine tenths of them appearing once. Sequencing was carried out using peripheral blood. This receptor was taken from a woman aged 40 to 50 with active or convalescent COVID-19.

This CDR3 is CAHGGPNTEAFF. The CDR3 DNA reads TGTGCCCACGGGGGGCCTAACACTGAAGCTTTCTTT. The chain joins TRBV7-9 to TRBJ1-1, with D perhaps matching TRBD1 (6 bases). The V end was cut by 11 bases, the J end by 2 bases, with 12 bases between. From germline, CDR1 is SEHNR and CDR2 FQNEAQ (reference sequence). CDR3 length equals 12 residues.